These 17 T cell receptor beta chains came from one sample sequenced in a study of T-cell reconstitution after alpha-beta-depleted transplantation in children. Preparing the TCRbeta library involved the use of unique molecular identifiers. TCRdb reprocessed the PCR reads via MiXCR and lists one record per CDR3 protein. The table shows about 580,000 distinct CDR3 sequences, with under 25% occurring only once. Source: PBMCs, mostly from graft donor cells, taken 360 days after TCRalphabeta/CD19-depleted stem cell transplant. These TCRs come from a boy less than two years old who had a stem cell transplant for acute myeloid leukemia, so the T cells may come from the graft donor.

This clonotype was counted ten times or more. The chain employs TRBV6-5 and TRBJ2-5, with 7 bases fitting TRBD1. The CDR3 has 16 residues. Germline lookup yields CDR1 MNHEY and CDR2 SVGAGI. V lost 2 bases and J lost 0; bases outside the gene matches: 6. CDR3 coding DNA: TGTGCCAGCAGTTACAACAGGGGATGGTACCAAGAGACCCAGTACTTC. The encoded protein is CASSYNRGWYQETQYF.

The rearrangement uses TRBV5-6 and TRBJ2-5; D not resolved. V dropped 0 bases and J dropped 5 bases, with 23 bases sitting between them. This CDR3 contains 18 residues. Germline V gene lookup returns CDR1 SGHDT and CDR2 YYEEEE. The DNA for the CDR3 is TGTGCCAGCAGCTTGGACCCGTACCGGGTCTGGGGTGGTGAGACCCAGTACTTC. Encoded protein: CASSLDPYRVWGGETQYF. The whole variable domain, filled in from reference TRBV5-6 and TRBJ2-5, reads DAGVTQSPTHLIKTRGQQVTLRCSPKSGHDTVSWYQQALGQGPQFIFQYYEEEERQRGNFPDRFSGHQFPNYSSELNVNALLLGDSALYLCASSLDPYRVWGGETQYFGPGTRLLVL.

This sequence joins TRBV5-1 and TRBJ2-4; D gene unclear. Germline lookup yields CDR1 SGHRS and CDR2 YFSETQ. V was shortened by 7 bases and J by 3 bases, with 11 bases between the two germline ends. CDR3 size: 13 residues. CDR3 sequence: CASGEGGKNIQYF. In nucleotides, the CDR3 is TGCGCCAGCGGGGAAGGTGGCAAAAACATTCAGTACTTC. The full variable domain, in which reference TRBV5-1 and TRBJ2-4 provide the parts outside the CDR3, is KAGVTQTPRYLIKTRGQQVTLSCSPISGHRSVSWYQQTPGQGLQFLFEYFSETQRNKGNFPGRFSGRQFSNSRSEMNVSTLELGDSALYLCASGEGGKNIQYFGAGTRLSVL.

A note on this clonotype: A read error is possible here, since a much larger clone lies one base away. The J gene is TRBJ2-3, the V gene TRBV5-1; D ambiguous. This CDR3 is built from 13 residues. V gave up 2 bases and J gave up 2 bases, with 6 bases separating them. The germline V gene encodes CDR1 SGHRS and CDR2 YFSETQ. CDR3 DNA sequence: TGCGCCAGCAGCTTCGAAACCACAGATACGCAGTATTTT. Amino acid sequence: CASSFETTDTQYF.

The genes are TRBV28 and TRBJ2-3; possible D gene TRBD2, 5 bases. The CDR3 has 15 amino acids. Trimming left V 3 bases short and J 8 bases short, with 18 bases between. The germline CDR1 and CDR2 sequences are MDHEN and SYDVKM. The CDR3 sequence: CASSFYARVGPTQYF. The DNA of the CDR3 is TGTGCCAGCAGTTTCTATGCGAGGGTAGGACCTACGCAGTATTTT.

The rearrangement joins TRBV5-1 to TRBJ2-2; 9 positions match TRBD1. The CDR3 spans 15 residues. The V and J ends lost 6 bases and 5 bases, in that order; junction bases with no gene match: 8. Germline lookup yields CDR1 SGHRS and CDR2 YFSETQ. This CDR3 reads CASIGDREVTGELFF. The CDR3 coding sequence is TGCGCCAGCATCGGGGACAGGGAAGTAACCGGGGAGCTGTTTTTT.

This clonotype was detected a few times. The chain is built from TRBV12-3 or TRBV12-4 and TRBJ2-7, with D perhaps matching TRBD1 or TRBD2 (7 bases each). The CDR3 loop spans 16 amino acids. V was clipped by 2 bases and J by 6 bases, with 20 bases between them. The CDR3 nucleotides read TGTGCCAGCAGTTTACCGACAGGGAGGGACCTGGGCGAGCAGTACTTC. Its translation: CASSLPTGRDLGEQYF.

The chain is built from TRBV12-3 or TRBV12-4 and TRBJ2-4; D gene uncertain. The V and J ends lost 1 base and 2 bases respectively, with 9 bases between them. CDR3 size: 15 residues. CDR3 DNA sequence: TGTGCCAGCAGTTTAGGGGGAAGGACCAAAAACATTCAGTACTTC. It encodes CASSLGGRTKNIQYF.

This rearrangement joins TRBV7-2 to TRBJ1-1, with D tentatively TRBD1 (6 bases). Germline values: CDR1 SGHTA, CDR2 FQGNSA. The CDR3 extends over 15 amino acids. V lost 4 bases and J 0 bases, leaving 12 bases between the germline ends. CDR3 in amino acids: CASSSRTDMNTEAFF. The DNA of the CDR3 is TGTGCCAGCAGCTCTAGGACAGACATGAACACTGAAGCTTTCTTT.

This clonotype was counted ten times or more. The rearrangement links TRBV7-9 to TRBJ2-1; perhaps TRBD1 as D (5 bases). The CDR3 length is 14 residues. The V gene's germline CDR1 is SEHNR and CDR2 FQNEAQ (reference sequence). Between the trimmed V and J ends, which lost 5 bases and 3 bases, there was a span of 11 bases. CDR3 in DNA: TGTGCCAGCAGCCTGACTCAGGGCTACAATGAGCAGTTCTTC. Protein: CASSLTQGYNEQFF.

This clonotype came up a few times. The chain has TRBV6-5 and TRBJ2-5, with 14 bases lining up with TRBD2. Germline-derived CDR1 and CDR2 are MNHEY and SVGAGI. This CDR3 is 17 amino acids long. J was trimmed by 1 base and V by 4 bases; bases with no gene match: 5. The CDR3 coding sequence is TGTGCCAGCAGTTCCCGGACTAGCGGGGGGACCCAAGAGACCCAGTACTTC. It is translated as CASSSRTSGGTQETQYF.

The CDR3 DNA reads TGTGCCAGCAGCGCCCCAGGGACCTACGAGCAGTACTTC. As protein: CASSAPGTYEQYF. The rearrangement links TRBV7-9 to TRBJ2-7, with a possible D match to TRBD1 (5 bases). V dropped 5 bases and J dropped 2 bases, with 10 bases sitting between them. This CDR3 has 13 amino acids. The germline CDR1 and CDR2 sequences are SEHNR and FQNEAQ (reference sequence).

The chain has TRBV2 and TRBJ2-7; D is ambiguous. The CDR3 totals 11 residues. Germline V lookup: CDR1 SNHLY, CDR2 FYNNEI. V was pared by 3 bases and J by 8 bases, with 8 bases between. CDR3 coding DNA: TGTGCCAGCAGTGAGGCCGGTCAGCAGTACTTC. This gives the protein CASSEAGQQYF.

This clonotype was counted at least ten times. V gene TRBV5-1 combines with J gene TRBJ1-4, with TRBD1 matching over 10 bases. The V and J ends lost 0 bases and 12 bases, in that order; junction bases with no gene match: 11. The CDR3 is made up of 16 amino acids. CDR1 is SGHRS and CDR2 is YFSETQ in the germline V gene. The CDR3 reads CASSLAVGQGKLELFF. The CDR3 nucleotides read TGCGCCAGCAGCTTGGCTGTGGGACAGGGGAAGTTAGAACTGTTTTTT.

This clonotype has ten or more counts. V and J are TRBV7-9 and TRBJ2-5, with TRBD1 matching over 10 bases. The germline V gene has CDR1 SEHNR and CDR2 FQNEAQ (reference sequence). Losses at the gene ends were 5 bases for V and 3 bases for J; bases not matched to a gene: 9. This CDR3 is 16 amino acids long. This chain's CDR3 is CASSPWWDRGKETQYF. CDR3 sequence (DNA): TGTGCCAGCAGCCCCTGGTGGGACAGGGGTAAAGAGACCCAGTACTTC.

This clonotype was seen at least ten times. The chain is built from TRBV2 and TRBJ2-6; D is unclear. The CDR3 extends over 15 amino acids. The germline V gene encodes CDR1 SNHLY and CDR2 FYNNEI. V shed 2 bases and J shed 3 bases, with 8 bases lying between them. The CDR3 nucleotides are TGTGCCAGCAGTGAATATGGGGATGGGGCCAACGTCCTGACTTTC. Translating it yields CASSEYGDGANVLTF.

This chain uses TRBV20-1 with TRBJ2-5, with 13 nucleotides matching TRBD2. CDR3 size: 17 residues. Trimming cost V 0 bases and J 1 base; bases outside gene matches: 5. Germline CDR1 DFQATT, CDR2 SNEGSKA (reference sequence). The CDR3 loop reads CSARETSGGLLQETQYF. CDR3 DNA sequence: TGCAGTGCTAGAGAGACTAGCGGGGGGCTACTCCAAGAGACCCAGTACTTC.